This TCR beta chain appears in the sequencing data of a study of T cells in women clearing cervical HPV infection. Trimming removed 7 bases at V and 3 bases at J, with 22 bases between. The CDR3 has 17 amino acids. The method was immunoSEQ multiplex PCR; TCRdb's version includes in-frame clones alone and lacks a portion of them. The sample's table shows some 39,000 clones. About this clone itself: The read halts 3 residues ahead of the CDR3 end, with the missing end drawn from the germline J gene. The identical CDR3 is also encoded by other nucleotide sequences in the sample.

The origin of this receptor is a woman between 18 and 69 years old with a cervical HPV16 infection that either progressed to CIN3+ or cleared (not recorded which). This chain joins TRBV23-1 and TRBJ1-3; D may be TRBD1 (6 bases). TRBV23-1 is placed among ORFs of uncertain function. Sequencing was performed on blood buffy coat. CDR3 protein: CASKRYESGGFGNTIYF. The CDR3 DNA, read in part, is TGCGCCAGCAAACGTTATGAATCGGGGGGCTTTGGAAACACC.